What follows are 12 T cell receptor beta chains derived from one specimen sequenced in a study of blood T cell repertoires in COVID-19 (TCRdb year 2020). Preparation of the library involved the immunoSEQ multiplex PCR assay. In its TCRdb copy, this immuneACCESS table keeps in-frame sequences only and misses some clones. Where compared with another copy, unresolved V genes explain less than half of these, and the others have no known cause. This sample has some 290,000 clones in its table, and 90% of those were observed once. Clones ranked in the top ten supply 3.5% to 5% of the sample. Sample: PBMCs or T cells enriched from blood (not recorded which). The receptor source for this set is a woman under 40 who had been exposed to COVID-19.

The CDR3 DNA reads TGTGCCAGTAGTATAAGGGAGCCGAGACAGGGAGGCTATGGCTACACCTTC. It yields the protein CASSIREPRQGGYGYTF. The rearrangement joins TRBV19 to TRBJ1-2; 7 positions agree with TRBD1. CDR1 and CDR2 from the germline V gene are LNHDA and SQIVND (reference sequence). The CDR3 has 17 amino acids. The trim removed 2 bases at V and 4 bases at J, leaving 13 bases unmatched.

Of note for this clone: At one end the junction does not follow the germline gene, possibly because of a read error. The J gene is TRBJ1-2, the V gene TRBV10-3; the match to TRBD1 covers 9 bases. The germline V gene has CDR1 ENHRY and CDR2 SYGVKD. The CDR3 is 13 amino acids. CDR3 in DNA: TGTGCCATCAGTACAGGGGGCGGAGTGGGTACACTCTTC. It translates to CAISTGGGVGTLF.

CDR3 protein: CASSPSTKLGEQFF. CDR3 nucleotides: TGTGCCAGCAGCCCCTCGACTAAGCTGGGAGAGCAGTTCTTC. The chain links TRBV7-2 to TRBJ2-1; D might be TRBD2 (5 bases). V lost 5 bases and J 10 bases, leaving 18 bases between the germline ends. The CDR3 runs 14 residues. Germline lookup yields CDR1 SGHTA and CDR2 FQGNSA.

The rearrangement uses TRBV29-1 and TRBJ1-1; TRBD1 aligns across 8 bases. The germline CDR1 and CDR2 sequences are SQVTM and ANQGSEA. Trimming cost V 4 bases and J 4 bases; bases outside gene matches: 5. The CDR3 length is 13 residues. The CDR3 reads CSVAPDRGTEAFF. Here the CDR3 DNA reads TGCAGCGTTGCCCCCGACAGGGGCACTGAAGCTTTCTTT.

About this clone itself: A much more abundant neighbour one base away suggests this may be a read error. The rearrangement links TRBV2 to TRBJ1-6, with 9 bases that match TRBD1. The V segment lost 6 bases and the J segment 6 bases; nucleotides outside the gene matches: 0. Germline loops: CDR1 SNHLY, CDR2 FYNNEI. The CDR3 extends over 13 amino acids. DNA for the CDR3: TGTGCCAGCAGGGGACAGGGTAATTCACCCCTCCACTTT. Amino acids: CASRGQGNSPLHF.

The CDR3: CATSLSQVGEAFF. CDR3 coding DNA: TGTGCCACCAGCCTCAGTCAGGTGGGTGAAGCTTTCTTT. This chain connects TRBV15 to TRBJ1-1; D ambiguous. This CDR3 spans 13 amino acids. From germline, CDR1 is LNHNV and CDR2 YYDKDF (reference sequence). V dropped 5 bases and J dropped 7 bases, with 14 bases sitting between them.

The gene calls are TRBV12-3 or TRBV12-4 and TRBJ1-2, with TRBD1 matching 7 bases. This CDR3 has 12 amino acids. Trimming cost V 6 bases and J 7 bases; bases outside gene matches: 5. For the CDR3, the DNA is TGTGCCAGCAGCCCGACAGGGCCTGGCTACACCTTC. Translation gives CASSPTGPGYTF.

This sequence joins TRBV5-4 and TRBJ2-5; D is possibly TRBD2 (6 bases). Germline-derived CDR1 and CDR2 are SGHNT and YYREEE (reference sequence). Trimming removed 1 base at V and 5 bases at J, with 12 bases between. CDR3 length equals 14 residues. In nucleotides, the CDR3 is TGTGCCAGCAGCTTGCGTGCGGGGAGGGAGACCCAGTACTTC. It encodes CASSLRAGRETQYF.

J is TRBJ1-2 and V is TRBV7-9, with D perhaps TRBD1 (6 bases). The CDR3 is 19 residues long. The germline gives CDR1 SEHNR, CDR2 FQNEAQ (reference sequence). Trimming pared 1 base from V and 10 bases from J, leaving 31 bases between. Written as DNA, the CDR3 is TGTGCCAGCAGCTTAGGGTATGATACCCGAACAGGGTTAAGTGGGCTCTACACCTTC. Residues: CASSLGYDTRTGLSGLYTF.

The rearrangement links TRBV23-1 to TRBJ2-7; a weak D match, TRBD2 (6 bases). TRBV23-1 is treated as an ORF (open reading frame) with a function not yet certain. V shed 7 bases and J shed 4 bases, with 17 bases lying between them. The CDR3 is made up of 14 amino acids. The CDR3 loop reads CASTIAAMSYEQYF. As DNA, the CDR3 is TGCGCCAGCACTATAGCGGCTATGTCTTACGAGCAGTACTTC.

The chain recombines TRBV18 with TRBJ2-3; TRBD2 agrees at 9 bases. Germline CDR1 is KGHSH and CDR2 is LQKENI. Losses at the gene ends were 0 bases for V and 4 bases for J; bases not matched to a gene: 5. The CDR3 runs to 16 residues. Here the CDR3 DNA reads TGTGCCAGCTCACCACCGGGACTAGCATTCGCAGATACGCAGTATTTT. Its translation: CASSPPGLAFADTQYF.

V usage is TRBV7-9 and J usage is TRBJ1-5, with 7 bases lining up with TRBD1. The CDR3 length is 17 residues. V lost 3 bases and J lost 1; bases outside the gene matches: 9. Per germline, CDR1 SEHNR and CDR2 FQNEAQ (reference sequence). The CDR3 reads CASSLGLGGLSNQPQHF. In nucleotides, the CDR3 is TGTGCCAGCAGCTTGGGGTTAGGGGGCTTAAGCAATCAGCCCCAGCATTTT.